This is a list of T cell receptor beta chains from one sample in a study of OX40 agonist ivuxolimab in advanced cancers. Method: immunoSEQ multiplex PCR; TCRdb's copy keeps in-frame clones and lacks some. The table has roughly 50,000 clones, around nine tenths seen once. This material consisted of CD4+ or CD8+ T cells sorted from blood, taken in a trial of the OX40 agonist ivuxolimab. Every receptor here comes from an adult with an advanced solid tumor such as melanoma, head and neck, liver or kidney cancer. Each CDR3 is given with its conserved first and last residue. The order of the fields is V gene, J gene, clone size, D gene, CDR3 protein, CDR3 DNA. D genes are given only for firm matches. Clone size is stated in some rows and not others, as once, few, many or a class when expanded.

v_call: TRBV9
j_call: TRBJ2-2
clone_size: -
d_call: -
cdr3_aa: CASSVELTGELFF
cdr3_nt: TGTGCCAGCAGCGTAGAACTGACCGGGGAGCTGTTTTTT

v_call: TRBV7-9
j_call: TRBJ1-3
clone_size: -
d_call: -
cdr3_aa: CASSLARRRPPGNTIYF
cdr3_nt: TGTGCCAGCAGCTTAGCGAGAAGGCGACCTCCTGGAAACACCATATATTTT

v_call: TRBV7-8
j_call: TRBJ2-2
clone_size: -
d_call: TRBD2
cdr3_aa: CASSMPTSGGSTGELFF
cdr3_nt: TGTGCCAGCAGCATGCCGACTAGCGGGGGTAGCACCGGGGAGCTGTTTTTT

v_call: TRBV7-9
j_call: TRBJ2-5
clone_size: many
d_call: -
cdr3_aa: CASGPETQETQYF
cdr3_nt: TGTGCCAGCGGACCGGAGACGCAAGAGACCCAGTACTTC

v_call: TRBV7-2
j_call: TRBJ2-3
clone_size: -
d_call: TRBD2
cdr3_aa: CASSLLAGGVDTQYF
cdr3_nt: TGTGCCAGCAGCCTACTAGCGGGAGGGGTCGATACGCAGTATTTT

v_call: TRBV12-5
j_call: TRBJ1-3
clone_size: -
d_call: -
cdr3_aa: CASGLVLGAGNTIYF
cdr3_nt: TGTGCTAGTGGTTTGGTACTAGGGGCTGGAAACACCATATATTTT

v_call: TRBV14
j_call: TRBJ1-2
clone_size: -
d_call: -
cdr3_aa: CASSLTPRGLEGYTF
cdr3_nt: TGTGCCAGCAGCCTCACCCCGCGGGGGTTAGAAGGCTACACCTTC

v_call: TRBV2
j_call: TRBJ1-1
clone_size: -
d_call: -
cdr3_aa: CASKGGTRNTEAFF
cdr3_nt: TGTGCCAGCAAAGGGGGGACACGGAACACTGAAGCTTTCTTT

v_call: TRBV7-6
j_call: TRBJ2-2
clone_size: -
d_call: -
cdr3_aa: CASSLSWGAGLNTGELFF
cdr3_nt: TGTGCCAGCAGCTTATCCTGGGGTGCGGGCTTAAACACCGGGGAGCTGTTTTTT

v_call: TRBV4-3
j_call: TRBJ2-3
clone_size: -
d_call: -
cdr3_aa: CASSRDGTNTDTQYF
cdr3_nt: TGCGCCAGCAGCCGAGATGGTACTAACACAGATACGCAGTATTTT

v_call: TRBV5-1
j_call: TRBJ2-7
clone_size: -
d_call: -
cdr3_aa: CASSLEAREVDEQYF
cdr3_nt: TGCGCCAGCAGCTTGGAGGCCAGGGAGGTTGACGAGCAGTACTTC

v_call: TRBV6-5
j_call: TRBJ1-2
clone_size: -
d_call: -
cdr3_aa: CASSPGQSYGYTF
cdr3_nt: TGTGCCAGCAGTCCGGGACAAAGTTATGGCTACACCTTC

v_call: TRBV12-5
j_call: TRBJ2-1
clone_size: -
d_call: -
cdr3_aa: CASGFPTLSYNEQFF
cdr3_nt: TGTGCTAGTGGTTTCCCCACTCTCTCCTACAATGAGCAGTTCTTC

v_call: TRBV7-2
j_call: TRBJ2-7
clone_size: -
d_call: TRBD1
cdr3_aa: CASSSEPGQGISPAYEQYF
cdr3_nt: TGTGCCAGCAGTAGTGAACCGGGACAGGGGATTTCTCCTGCCTACGAGCAGTACTTC

v_call: TRBV11-2
j_call: TRBJ2-2
clone_size: few
d_call: -
cdr3_aa: CASTPGVTGELFF
cdr3_nt: TGTGCCAGCACCCCAGGGGTGACCGGGGAGCTGTTTTTT

v_call: TRBV28
j_call: TRBJ1-1
clone_size: once
d_call: TRBD1
cdr3_aa: CASSGQGAHTEAFF
cdr3_nt: TGTGCCAGCAGTGGGCAGGGGGCGCACACTGAAGCTTTCTTT

v_call: TRBV6-5
j_call: TRBJ1-1
clone_size: once
d_call: -
cdr3_aa: CASSYGQTNTEAFF
cdr3_nt: TGTGCCAGCAGTTACGGACAGACGAACACTGAAGCTTTCTTT

v_call: TRBV19
j_call: TRBJ2-7
clone_size: -
d_call: -
cdr3_aa: CASSIVDEVTYEQYF
cdr3_nt: TGTGCCAGTAGTATAGTAGATGAAGTTACCTACGAGCAGTACTTC

v_call: TRBV10-3
j_call: TRBJ1-2
clone_size: -
d_call: -
cdr3_aa: CAISESGASAYGYTF
cdr3_nt: TGTGCCATCAGTGAGTCCGGTGCGTCCGCGTATGGCTACACCTTC

v_call: TRBV7-3
j_call: TRBJ2-3
clone_size: -
d_call: TRBD2
cdr3_aa: CASSLILAGIESDTQYF
cdr3_nt: TGTGCCAGCAGCTTAATCCTAGCGGGGATAGAATCAGATACGCAGTATTTT

v_call: TRBV7-6
j_call: TRBJ1-1
clone_size: -
d_call: -
cdr3_aa: CASSTIPGNTEAFF
cdr3_nt: TGTGCCAGCAGCACAATCCCGGGGAACACTGAAGCTTTCTTT

v_call: TRBV9
j_call: TRBJ1-5
clone_size: -
d_call: -
cdr3_aa: CASSRDSNQPQHF
cdr3_nt: TGTGCCAGCAGCCGTGACAGCAATCAGCCCCAGCATTTT

v_call: TRBV6-1
j_call: TRBJ1-1
clone_size: -
d_call: -
cdr3_aa: CASSFGGTEAFF
cdr3_nt: TGTGCCAGCAGCTTTGGGGGGACTGAAGCTTTCTTT

v_call: TRBV4-1
j_call: TRBJ1-1
clone_size: -
d_call: -
cdr3_aa: CASSQGGFNTEAFF
cdr3_nt: TGCGCCAGCAGCCAAGGGGGGTTTAACACTGAAGCTTTCTTT

v_call: TRBV30
j_call: TRBJ2-7
clone_size: -
d_call: -
cdr3_aa: CAWSVAGYEQYF
cdr3_nt: TGTGCCTGGAGTGTAGCCGGGTACGAGCAGTACTTC